This is a list of T cell receptor beta chains from one sample in a study of blood T cells in healthy people across ages. TCRdb re-called the 5' RACE reads with MiXCR, one entry per CDR3 protein. The sample holds approximately 1.5 million distinct CDR3 sequences, roughly 43% seen once. Sequencing was performed on blood. All receptors derive from a woman aged 18 to 35 in good health. CDR3s include the opening cysteine and the closing phenylalanine or tryptophan.

V	J	CDR3
TRBV6-5	TRBJ2-1	CASSKTSGYYNEQFF
TRBV20-1	TRBJ2-1	CSAIPGQGYNEQFF
TRBV15	TRBJ1-5	CATSGEYSNQPQHF
TRBV2	TRBJ1-4	CASRLRTATNEKLFF
TRBV2	TRBJ2-3	CASSEAGLAGTTDTQYF
TRBV20-1	TRBJ2-7	CSASGLAEVYEQYF
TRBV5-1	TRBJ1-1	CASSTRENTEAFF
TRBV4-3	TRBJ2-7	CASSQGFGSSYEQYF
TRBV7-9	TRBJ2-6	CASADSSGANVLTF
TRBV2	TRBJ2-5	CASSEGLLEETQYF
TRBV7-9	TRBJ1-2	CASSLVARDPGYTF
TRBV12-3/TRBV12-4	TRBJ2-1	CASGPGVRVYNEQFF
TRBV5-1	TRBJ2-5	CASSTLAGAETQYF
TRBV20-1	TRBJ2-2	CSAREVFAGELFF
TRBV4-1	TRBJ2-7	CASSPSGTKNEQYF
TRBV27	TRBJ2-5	CASSFFGTQYF
TRBV28	TRBJ1-1	CASSLLQMYTEAFF
TRBV7-9	TRBJ2-7	CASSLVIESSYEQYF
TRBV12-3/TRBV12-4	TRBJ2-5	CASSLVAPRETQYF
TRBV9	TRBJ2-3	CASSVAISSTDTQYF
TRBV7-9	TRBJ1-4	CASSLDGGLEKLFF
TRBV18	TRBJ2-2	CASSPPPGQGNTGELFF
TRBV12-3/TRBV12-4	TRBJ2-3	CASSATSGRIDTQYF
TRBV20-1	TRBJ2-7	CSARTSGGAGEQYF
TRBV6-6	TRBJ2-1	CASSYGGGARNEQFF
TRBV12-5	TRBJ1-1	CASGLEWNTEAFF
TRBV7-8	TRBJ2-5	CASSPIAGYQETQYF
TRBV20-1	TRBJ1-2	CSASPFPRDGYTF
TRBV2	TRBJ1-1	CASSVQRGGTEAFF
TRBV9	TRBJ2-5	CASSVAGGQGRETQYF
TRBV6-1	TRBJ1-1	CASSEILGTEAFF
TRBV7-9	TRBJ1-3	CASSPVRRGNTIYF
TRBV29-1	TRBJ2-3	CSVDPTGTTSTDTQYF
TRBV2	TRBJ1-2	CASKEGGTYGYTF
TRBV20-1	TRBJ1-4	CSARGTATNEKLFF
TRBV7-9	TRBJ1-2	CASSLPESFNYGYTF
TRBV7-2	TRBJ1-1	CASSLASQGELATEAFF
TRBV20-1	TRBJ2-3	CSAGLAGMGDTQYF
TRBV12-3/TRBV12-4	-	CASSLIRGAAQETQFF
TRBV6-6	TRBJ2-5	CASTEPPAAETQYF
TRBV5-1	TRBJ2-1	CASSTTGTSAYNEQFF
TRBV7-9	-	CASSLDFLDRDHEQYF
TRBV9	TRBJ1-5	CASSGGQGDQPQHF
TRBV2	TRBJ2-5	CASSAWGMYQETQYF
TRBV7-2	TRBJ1-5	CASSLGVDQPQHF
TRBV6-5	TRBJ2-1	CASSYSRGRMRDGGNEQFF
TRBV28	TRBJ2-3	CASSLRGGKDTQYF
TRBV20-1	TRBJ1-2	CSARSLLEDYGYTF
TRBV20-1	TRBJ1-1	CSARDRETNTEAFF
TRBV7-8	TRBJ2-7	CASSLSEVSGFTYEQYF
TRBV6-5	TRBJ1-4	CASSWPGGRTNEKLFF
TRBV2	TRBJ2-2	CASSRLAMGVAGELFF
TRBV6-5	TRBJ1-5	CASRRRDRPNQPQHF
TRBV7-9	TRBJ2-2	CASSPWSGNTGELFF
TRBV5-6	TRBJ2-5	CASSFLAGKQETQYF
TRBV27	TRBJ2-3	CASRTPLLHSGTSTDTQYF
TRBV5-1	TRBJ2-7	CASSFSGLAGDYEQYF